This TCR beta chain was sequenced for a study of PD-1 blockade in classical Hodgkin lymphoma. General study findings and limits: Complete responders matched newly diagnosed patients in baseline diversity. Patients excluded were those beginning nivolumab under 1 year after ASCT.

A remark on this clone: What it recognizes is unknown.

Germline loops: CDR1 SEHNR, CDR2 FQNEAQ (reference sequence). The CDR3 totals 14 residues. Trimming at V came to 3 bases and at J to 8 bases, leaving 8 bases not matched to a gene. TCRdb's copy holds only in-frame clones and misses some; the assay was immunoSEQ multiplex PCR. This table holds 25,000 to 35,000 clones, roughly 78% found once. Stated time point: cycle 4 day 1 (C4D1), after 6 weeks of nivolumab. Every patient was affected by relapse after autologous stem cell transplantation, while exposure to brentuximab vedotin was not uniform. V gene TRBV7-9 combines with J gene TRBJ1-2; 8 positions agree with TRBD1. The TCR sequence derives from a human donor with classical Hodgkin lymphoma. This specimen consisted of peripheral blood mononuclear cells (PBMCs), obtained before the fourth cycle of nivolumab. The CDR3 DNA reads TGTGCCAGCAGCTTTCAGGGGGCAGGTGGAGGCTACACCTTC. Translating gives CASSFQGAGGGYTF.